This T cell receptor (beta chain) was documented in a study of cytomegalovirus exposure and HLA in healthy donors. The study, taken as a whole, reports: There were a few CMV-associated chains whose specificity for CMV antigens was confirmed in vitro. Listed as cytomegalovirus-associated were 164 TCR beta chains.

The protocol was immunoSEQ multiplex PCR, while the TCRdb copy is restricted to in-frame clones and leaves out a portion. In the table there are under 250,000 clones, around 90% of which are singletons. The donors were in the roughly 110-subject validation cohort; that cohort was separate from the roughly 680-subject first cohort. A note on this clone: The antigen is undetermined.

The clonotype was recovered from a young woman in good health and CMV-seropositive. Material for sequencing was PBMCs.

The CDR3 DNA reads TGTGCCAGCAGTCCCCCTTCGACAGGGCGCACTGAAGCTTTCTTT. Translation: CASSPPSTGRTEAFF. The gene calls are TRBV28 and TRBJ1-1, with TRBD1 matching 7 bases. V lost 5 bases, J lost 4 bases, and 10 bases stayed unmatched. Germline V gene lookup returns CDR1 MDHEN and CDR2 SYDVKM. CDR3 length: 15 residues.